One and the same sample provided the 20 T cell receptor beta chains below, sequenced in a study of CD8 T cells in ankylosing spondylitis. One entry per CDR3 protein, called by TCRdb with MiXCR from the 5' RACE reads. The sample includes roughly 100,000 distinct CDR3 sequences, about 8.3% seen only once; the top ten take about 9.6%. Sequencing was carried out using blood, either unsorted or a sorted T cell fraction (not recorded which). Every receptor here comes from a male donor with ankylosing spondylitis or in good health (not recorded which).

There are many counts of this clonotype. The CDR3 protein is CASSFWGSGYGYTF. The CDR3 nucleotides read TGTGCCAGCAGTTTTTGGGGTTCTGGCTATGGCTACACCTTC. This chain joins TRBV27 and TRBJ1-2; D unresolved. The germline gives CDR1 MNHEY, CDR2 SMNVEV (reference sequence). This CDR3 region has 14 residues. Trimming pared 3 bases from V and 4 bases from J, leaving 12 bases between.

The sample holds many counts of this clonotype. The gene calls are TRBV20-1 and TRBJ2-1; tentatively, D is TRBD2 (5 bases). The V gene lost 0 bases and the J gene lost 7 bases, with 16 bases spanning the gap. This CDR3 has 15 residues. The V gene's germline CDR1 is DFQATT and CDR2 SNEGSKA (reference sequence). CDR3 bases: TGCAGTGCTAGAGATCTCGCTAGCCGGATGAATGAGCAGTTCTTC. It yields the protein CSARDLASRMNEQFF.

J is TRBJ2-1 and V is TRBV6-2 or TRBV6-3; 7 nucleotides match TRBD2. This CDR3 has 18 residues. The junction had 15 bases not matched to a gene; V was cut back by 7 bases and J by 0 bases. CDR1 MNHEY and CDR2 SVGEGT come from the germline V gene. CDR3 bases: TGTGCCAGCACCTCTCGACGGGTAGGCGGGAGCTCCTACAATGAGCAGTTCTTC. This translates into CASTSRRVGGSSYNEQFF.

This clonotype has more than one count but fewer than ten. This chain uses TRBV9 with TRBJ1-2, with 7 positions matching TRBD1. V lost 0 bases to trimming and J lost 4 bases; unmatched junction nucleotides: 12. CDR3 length: 17 amino acids. The V gene's germline CDR1 is SGDLS and CDR2 YYNGEE. CDR3 nucleotide sequence: TGTGCCAGCAGCGTAGATCGTGGAGACAGGGAAAGCTATGGCTACACCTTC. It specifies CASSVDRGDRESYGYTF. Based on the CDR3 plus reference TRBV9 and TRBJ1-2, the full variable domain is DSGVTQTPKHLITATGQRVTLRCSPRSGDLSVYWYQQSLDQGLQFLIQYYNGEERAKGNILERFSAQQFPDLHSELNLSSLELGDSALYFCASSVDRGDRESYGYTFGSGTRLTVV.

This clonotype was counted many times. This clone may be a read error of a much larger clone one base away. The rearrangement links TRBV18 to TRBJ2-3; D gene ambiguous. This CDR3 contains 12 residues. Germline CDR1 and CDR2: KGHSH and LQKENI. Trimming shortened V by 2 bases and J by 3 bases, and 3 bases separated the two germline ends. CDR3 coding DNA: TGTGCCAGCTCACCATTTACAGATACGCAGTATTTT. Translated: CASSPFTDTQYF.

The table lists this clonotype with many counts. V is TRBV19 and J is TRBJ1-4, with a weak D call TRBD1 (6 bases). The CDR3 runs 14 residues. V lost 11 bases to trimming and J lost 6 bases, with 19 bases between them. CDR1 is LNHDA, CDR2 SQIVND, per germline (reference sequence). The CDR3 DNA reads TGTGCCGTGGCCACGACAGGAACAGATGAAAAACTGTTTTTT. It specifies CAVATTGTDEKLFF.

The rearrangement joins TRBV7-2 to TRBJ2-6, with 7 bases lining up with TRBD1. The V gene's germline CDR1 is SGHTA and CDR2 FQGNSA. This CDR3 spans 17 amino acids. Trimming cost V 2 bases and J 2 bases; bases outside gene matches: 6. The CDR3 nucleotides read TGTGCCAGCAGCTTAAAGGGGGCTAAGACTGGGGCCAACGTCCTGACTTTC. This codes for CASSLKGAKTGANVLTF.

This clonotype was detected many times. V usage is TRBV18 and J usage is TRBJ2-5; 8 bases are a match to TRBD2. The CDR3 runs 15 residues. J lost 0 bases, V lost 4 bases, and 4 bases had no gene match. Germline CDR1 KGHSH, CDR2 LQKENI. Written as DNA, the CDR3 is TGTGCCAGCTCACTAGGACTAGCCCACCAAGAGACCCAGTACTTC. Its protein is CASSLGLAHQETQYF.

This clonotype was counted ten times or more. The chain joins TRBV5-5 to TRBJ2-7, with TRBD1 matching 9 bases. CDR3 size: 16 residues. Germline trimming cut 4 bases from V and 7 bases from J; bases unmatched to any gene: 15. The germline CDR1 and CDR2 sequences are SGHKS and YYEKEE (reference sequence). The CDR3 sequence: CASSRTSGTGYLEQYF. CDR3 coding DNA: TGTGCCAGCAGCCGAACGTCGGGGACAGGGTATCTTGAGCAGTACTTC.

The chain recombines TRBV6-2 or TRBV6-3 with TRBJ2-5; D remains ambiguous. Germline V gene lookup returns CDR1 MNHEY and CDR2 SVGEGT. V was trimmed by 6 bases and J by 5 bases, leaving 16 bases between them. CDR3 size: 14 residues. The CDR3 region is CASRRRGQWETQYF. Written as DNA, the CDR3 is TGTGCCAGCAGGCGACGAGGCCAGTGGGAGACCCAGTACTTC.

This clonotype was counted many times. The rearrangement uses TRBV29-1 and TRBJ1-1; no firm D call. Germline values: CDR1 SQVTM, CDR2 ANQGSEA. This CDR3 has 12 residues. Trimming shortened V by 2 bases and J by 6 bases, and 10 bases separated the two germline ends. The CDR3 coding sequence is TGCAGCGTTGAAATGGCTTCTGCTGAAGCTTTCTTT. Protein sequence: CSVEMASAEAFF.

This clonotype was seen repeatedly, ten times or more. The junction and the germline gene differ at one end; a read error may be behind it. The chain carries TRBV12-3 or TRBV12-4 and TRBJ2-1; tentatively, D is TRBD2 (6 bases). The CDR3 runs 17 residues. The DNA of the CDR3 is TGTGCCAGCAGTTTAGGGCGGGGTCGGGTTGATGACAAAGAGCAGTTCTTC. This encodes CASSLGRGRVDDKEQFF.

This clonotype has just a few counts. The rearrangement uses TRBV20-1 and TRBJ2-3; 7 nucleotides line up with TRBD1. The V gene's germline CDR1 is DFQATT and CDR2 SNEGSKA (reference sequence). This CDR3 has 15 amino acids. Trimming took 1 base from V and 1 from J; bases not matched to a gene: 5. The CDR3 sequence is CSARVDGQGTDTQYF. CDR3 nucleotide sequence: TGCAGTGCTAGAGTTGATGGACAGGGCACAGATACGCAGTATTTT.

At least ten counts were recorded for this clonotype. The DNA is left out, because the CDR3 cannot be placed on it with certainty; the CDR3 is given as TCRdb lists it. The CDR3 is CASSPPVGTGNTIYF. The rearrangement links TRBV21-1 to TRBJ1-3. TRBV21-1 is labeled a pseudogene. With termini counted, the CDR3 has 15 amino acids.

This clonotype was seen repeatedly, ten times or more. V gene TRBV5-1 combines with J gene TRBJ2-1, with TRBD2 identical over 16 bases. Germline V gene lookup returns CDR1 SGHRS and CDR2 YFSETQ. There are 20 residues in the CDR3. With V trimmed by 2 bases and J by 0 bases, 8 bases remained unmatched. DNA for the CDR3: TGCGCCAGCAGCTTAGGACCGGGACTAGCGGGAGGGAGCTCCTACAATGAGCAGTTCTTC. This sequence encodes CASSLGPGLAGGSSYNEQFF.

This clonotype was seen many times. The genes are TRBV21-1 and TRBJ1-3. TRBV21-1 is noted as a pseudogene. The CDR3 length is 16 residues. CDR3 bases: TGTGCCAGCAGCAATGAAGATACACGCTCTGGAAACACCATATATTTT. It encodes CASSNEDTRSGNTIYF.

The chain employs TRBV7-9 and TRBJ2-7; a weak D match, TRBD1 (5 bases). The CDR3 covers 14 residues. From germline, CDR1 is SEHNR and CDR2 FQNEAQ (reference sequence). The V end lost 2 bases, the J end lost 7 bases, and 15 bases lay between the germline ends. CDR3 amino acids: CASSLRGVVTEQYF. CDR3 nucleotide sequence: TGTGCCAGCAGCTTAAGGGGTGTCGTGACGGAGCAGTACTTC. Complete variable domain (other parts from reference TRBV7-9 and TRBJ2-7): DTGVSQNPRHKITKRGQNVTFRCDPISEHNRLYWYRQTLGQGPEFLTYFQNEAQLEKSRLLSDRFSAERPKGSFSTLEIQRTEQGDSAMYLCASSLRGVVTEQYFGPGTRLTVT.

This clonotype was counted ten times or more. V and J are TRBV5-1 and TRBJ2-3; tentatively, D is TRBD2 (6 bases). Germline V lookup: CDR1 SGHRS, CDR2 YFSETQ. This CDR3 spans 17 amino acids. V shed 1 base and J shed 0 bases, with 15 bases lying between them. CDR3 DNA sequence: TGCGCCAGCAGCTTGACCCCTAGCGTAGGGAGCACAGATACGCAGTATTTT. It is translated as CASSLTPSVGSTDTQYF.

This clonotype has a handful of counts. This chain uses TRBV7-2 with TRBJ2-5; D unclear. The CDR3 runs 14 residues. V lost 5 bases, J lost 2 bases, and 12 bases lay in between. Germline lookup yields CDR1 SGHTA and CDR2 FQGNSA. CDR3 nucleotides: TGTGCCAGCAGCCGCCGGTGGGGACAAGAGACCCAGTACTTC. Amino acid sequence: CASSRRWGQETQYF. Full variable domain (rest looked up from reference TRBV7-2 and TRBJ2-5): GAGVSQSPSNKVTEKGKDVELRCDPISGHTALYWYRQSLGQGLEFLIYFQGNSAPDKSGLPSDRFSAERTGGSVSTLTIQRTQQEDSAVYLCASSRRWGQETQYFGPGTRLLVL.

This clonotype has at least ten counts. The chain uses TRBV5-1 and TRBJ1-6, with 8 bases lining up with TRBD1. Per germline, CDR1 SGHRS and CDR2 YFSETQ. V shed 3 bases and J 11 bases; nucleotides not matched to a gene: 7. This CDR3 contains 14 residues. The DNA for the CDR3 is TGCGCCAGCAGCTCGACAGGGGAAGTGACACCCCTCCACTTT. Its translation: CASSSTGEVTPLHF.